The sequence of this TCR beta chain was determined in a study of response to subunit inactivated influenza vaccine. General study results and limits: T cells newly recruited by each seasonal influenza vaccination are few, the authors suggested.

TCRdb reanalysed the RT-PCR reads using MiXCR and keeps one entry per CDR3 protein. The data contain around 760,000 distinct CDR3 sequences, approximately 15% of them singletons. CDR1 DFQATT and CDR2 SNEGSKA come from the germline V gene (reference sequence). The V end lost 1 base, the J end lost 7 bases, and 11 bases lay between the germline ends. CDR3 length: 13 residues. This clonotype came up a few times. Its target is unknown. The sequencing here drew on PBMCs from blood, taken 14 to 15 days before vaccination. The rearrangement uses TRBV20-1 and TRBJ2-1; D unclear. This sequence was found in a man aged 50 or older who received an inactivated influenza vaccine. CDR3 amino acids: CSARGQTLNEQFF. Here the CDR3 DNA reads TGCAGTGCTAGAGGTCAGACACTTAATGAGCAGTTCTTC.